These T cell receptor beta chains were read from a single sample in a study of OX40 agonist ivuxolimab in advanced cancers. The method was immunoSEQ multiplex PCR; TCRdb's version includes in-frame clones alone and lacks a portion of them. The profile covers approximately 32,000 clones, with 89% appearing a single time and approximately 10% taken by the ten largest. The source was CD4+ or CD8+ T cells sorted from blood, collected in a trial of the OX40 agonist ivuxolimab. These receptors were obtained from an adult with an advanced solid tumor such as melanoma, head and neck, liver or kidney cancer. The CDR3 runs from the conserved cysteine through the conserved F or W. A D gene is named only where the DNA matches it firmly. Part of the rows lack a size; the others show once, few, many or a class for expanded clones.

size	V	J	D	CDR3	DNA
NA	TRBV10-3	TRBJ2-5	NA	CAIGPQTQETQYF	TGTGCCATCGGTCCGCAGACCCAAGAGACCCAGTACTTC
NA	TRBV27	TRBJ1-2	NA	CASSQSQGGNGYTF	TGTGCCAGCAGTCAGTCGCAGGGTGGGAATGGCTACACCTTC
NA	TRBV6-1	TRBJ2-3	TRBD2	CASSDPGVAGGATQYF	TGTGCCAGCAGTGACCCGGGGGTAGCGGGAGGAGCTACGCAGTATTTT
NA	TRBV27	TRBJ2-2	TRBD2	CASTPGSGSVGELFF	TGTGCCAGCACCCCCGGGAGCGGGAGTGTCGGGGAGCTGTTTTTT
NA	TRBV7-9	TRBJ1-1	NA	CASSLWPNTEAFF	TGTGCCAGCAGCTTGTGGCCGAACACTGAAGCTTTCTTT
NA	TRBV28	TRBJ1-1	NA	CASSGDTEAFF	TGTGCCAGCAGTGGGGACACTGAAGCTTTCTTT
NA	TRBV27	TRBJ2-7	TRBD1	CASSFTGEPREQYF	TGTGCCAGCAGTTTTACAGGGGAACCGAGGGAGCAGTACTTC
NA	TRBV7-2	TRBJ2-3	NA	CASSLGSITDTQYF	TGTGCCAGCAGCTTAGGGTCTATCACAGATACGCAGTATTTT
NA	TRBV7-3	TRBJ2-2	NA	CASSFGRTGELFF	TGTGCCAGCAGCTTTGGAAGGACCGGGGAGCTGTTTTTT
NA	TRBV6-5	TRBJ1-5	NA	CASSPGHSNQPQHF	TGTGCCAGCAGTCCAGGACACAGCAATCAGCCCCAGCATTTT
NA	TRBV20-1	TRBJ2-5	NA	CSALRETQYF	TGCAGTGCTCTCAGGGAGACCCAGTACTTC
NA	TRBV18	TRBJ1-1	NA	CASSPQQAGRPYTEAFF	TGTGCCAGCTCACCACAGCAAGCGGGGCGTCCATATACTGAAGCCTTCTTT
NA	TRBV7-9	TRBJ2-1	TRBD1	CASSLRPGQGNNEQFF	TGTGCCAGCAGCTTACGTCCGGGACAGGGGAACAATGAGCAGTTCTTC
NA	TRBV5-1	TRBJ2-7	NA	CASSPKRSYEQYF	TGCGCCAGCAGCCCTAAGAGGTCCTACGAGCAGTACTTC
NA	TRBV10-3	TRBJ2-1	NA	CATSNREYNEQFF	TGTGCCACCAGCAATAGAGAGTACAATGAGCAGTTCTTC
NA	TRBV2	TRBJ2-3	TRBD2	CASGGLAASTDTQYF	TGTGCCAGCGGTGGACTAGCGGCTAGCACAGATACGCAGTATTTT
NA	TRBV5-1	TRBJ2-3	NA	CASSPGLHTDTQYF	TGCGCCAGCAGTCCGGGACTTCACACAGATACGCAGTATTTT
once	TRBV4-2	TRBJ2-5	TRBD2	CASSQGRTSGQETQYF	TGTGCCAGCAGCCAAGGCCGGACTAGCGGACAAGAGACCCAGTACTTC
NA	TRBV2	TRBJ2-1	NA	CASSGHVGVGYNEQFF	TGTGCCAGCAGTGGCCACGTGGGGGTCGGTTACAATGAGCAGTTCTTC
NA	TRBV11-2	TRBJ2-7	TRBD1	CASSFQGAAEQYF	TGTGCCAGCAGCTTCCAGGGGGCTGCCGAGCAGTACTTC
NA	TRBV19	TRBJ2-6	NA	CASISSSGANVLTF	TGTGCCAGTATTTCATCATCTGGGGCCAACGTCCTGACTTTC
NA	TRBV6-5	TRBJ2-5	TRBD2	CASSYGPGGETQYF	TGTGCCAGCAGTTACGGGCCGGGAGGAGAGACCCAGTACTTC
NA	TRBV11-2	TRBJ2-2	NA	CASSFGGRPGELFF	TGTGCCAGCAGCTTTGGAGGCCGCCCCGGGGAGCTGTTTTTT
NA	TRBV27	TRBJ2-5	TRBD2	CASSTGLAGTLGVSQYF	TGTGCCAGCAGTACGGGACTAGCGGGTACCCTCGGCGTGTCCCAGTACTTC
NA	TRBV11-3	TRBJ2-3	TRBD2	CASSLAGGIGTDTQYF	TGTGCCAGCAGCTTAGCGGGAGGGATTGGGACAGATACGCAGTATTTT
NA	TRBV9	TRBJ2-7	NA	CATRADSYEQYF	TGTGCCACCCGGGCAGACTCCTACGAGCAGTACTTC
NA	TRBV7-3	TRBJ1-1	NA	CASSLNRLTSMNTEAFF	TGTGCCAGCAGCTTAAACCGACTGACATCTATGAACACTGAAGCTTTCTTT
NA	TRBV28	TRBJ2-2	TRBD1	CASRTPGQGIQAGELFF	TGTGCCAGCAGGACTCCGGGACAGGGCATCCAAGCCGGGGAGCTGTTTTTT
NA	TRBV30	TRBJ2-6	NA	CAWRTTGGGSGANVLTF	TGTGCCTGGAGAACGACAGGTGGGGGCTCTGGGGCCAACGTCCTGACTTTC
NA	TRBV11-3	TRBJ1-2	TRBD1	CASSAGTVNYGYTF	TGTGCCAGCAGCGCGGGGACAGTTAACTATGGCTACACCTTC
NA	TRBV7-2	TRBJ1-5	TRBD1	CASSLVAGGNQPQHF	TGTGCCAGCAGCTTAGTGGCAGGGGGGAATCAGCCCCAGCATTTT
NA	TRBV12-2	TRBJ2-7	NA	CASRLTPHTAGDLEQYF	TGTGCAAGTCGCTTAACGCCGCATACAGCGGGAGACCTCGAGCAGTACTTC
medium-sized	TRBV5-1	TRBJ2-2	NA	CASSPQTHNTGELFF	TGCGCCAGCAGCCCGCAGACACATAACACCGGGGAGCTGTTTTTT
NA	TRBV30	TRBJ2-5	TRBD2	CAWVAGVGETQYF	TGTGCCTGGGTAGCGGGAGTCGGGGAGACCCAGTACTTC
NA	TRBV28	TRBJ2-7	TRBD2	CASSLRTSGRVFSYEQYF	TGTGCCAGCAGTCTTCGGACTAGCGGGAGGGTTTTTTCCTACGAGCAGTACTTC
NA	TRBV10-3	TRBJ2-3	NA	CAIRRDRTSTDTQYF	TGTGCCATCAGGAGGGACCGAACTAGCACAGATACGCAGTATTTT
NA	TRBV9	TRBJ2-3	TRBD1	CASNGQGNTDTQYF	TGTGCCAGTAACGGACAGGGCAACACAGATACGCAGTATTTT
NA	TRBV7-6	TRBJ1-1	NA	CASSFLPTEAFF	TGTGCCAGCAGCTTTCTCCCCACTGAAGCTTTCTTT
NA	TRBV6-1	TRBJ2-7	NA	CASSEGPFYEQYF	TGTGCCAGCAGTGAAGGTCCGTTCTACGAGCAGTACTTC
once	TRBV18	TRBJ1-1	NA	CASSPWKGTEAFF	TGTGCCAGCTCACCGTGGAAGGGCACTGAAGCTTTCTTT
once	TRBV4-1	TRBJ2-1	NA	CASSFLGGNEQFF	TGCGCCAGCAGCTTCCTAGGAGGGAATGAGCAGTTCTTC
NA	TRBV14	TRBJ2-3	TRBD2	CASSPLADTDTQYF	TGTGCCAGCAGCCCTCTAGCGGACACAGATACGCAGTATTTT
NA	TRBV7-2	TRBJ2-2	NA	CASNLGRNTGELFF	TGTGCCAGCAACCTAGGGAGGAACACCGGGGAGCTGTTTTTT
NA	TRBV28	TRBJ2-7	TRBD1	CASSLPGQGFYEQYF	TGTGCCAGCAGCCTCCCGGGACAGGGTTTCTACGAGCAGTACTTC
NA	TRBV27	TRBJ1-4	NA	CASSLSSGQNEKLFF	TGTGCCAGCAGTTTATCGTCCGGACAGAATGAAAAACTGTTTTTT
NA	TRBV5-6	TRBJ1-2	TRBD1	CASSARQGTGYTF	TGTGCCAGCAGCGCACGACAGGGGACTGGCTACACCTTC
NA	TRBV11-1	TRBJ2-7	NA	CASSSSRGDYEQYF	TGTGCCAGCAGCTCCTCCAGAGGCGACTACGAGCAGTACTTC
NA	TRBV18	TRBJ1-3	NA	CASSDSFSGNTIYF	TGTGCCAGCTCCGACAGCTTCTCTGGAAACACCATATATTTT
NA	TRBV10-1	TRBJ2-2	NA	CASSESLGELFF	TGCGCCAGCAGTGAGTCCCTGGGGGAGCTGTTTTTT
NA	TRBV7-9	TRBJ2-5	TRBD1	CASSLARDRETQYF	TGTGCCAGCAGCTTAGCTCGGGACAGGGAGACCCAGTACTTC
NA	TRBV10-3	TRBJ1-5	NA	CATATDYSNQPQHF	TGTGCCACAGCGACGGATTATAGCAATCAGCCCCAGCATTTT
once	TRBV18	TRBJ2-7	NA	CASSRVPSRGTYEQYF	TGTGCCAGCTCACGAGTTCCCTCACGGGGCACCTACGAGCAGTACTTC
NA	TRBV19	TRBJ2-7	TRBD2	CASSIPGGYEQYF	TGTGCCAGTAGTATACCGGGAGGCTACGAGCAGTACTTC